What follows describes a single T cell receptor (beta chain). This sequence may be a read error, since a much larger clone differs from it by one base. The germline gives CDR1 DFQATT, CDR2 SNEGSKA (reference sequence). CDR3 length: 16 amino acids. The V gene end was trimmed by 5 bases and the J gene end by 3 bases; junction bases not matched to a gene: 11. Semi-nested PCR with Nested Universal Primer A followed constant-region reverse priming of full-length variable regions. TCRdb passed the 5' RACE reads through MiXCR, listing each CDR3 protein once. Of about 42,000 distinct CDR3 sequences in the sample, less than 25% were seen once. Treg sorting used a CD4+CD25+CD127-/low gate.

The TCR sequence derives from a female donor with breast cancer. The sequencing sample was made of Tregs sorted from blood. This chain uses TRBV20-1 with TRBJ2-3; 10 positions match TRBD2. The CDR3 sequence is CSAAPAVAGGTDTQYF. CDR3 nucleotide sequence: TGCAGTGCTGCTCCCGCGGTAGCGGGAGGAACAGATACGCAGTATTTT.